The TCR beta chain described here comes from a study of blood T cell repertoires in COVID-19 (dated by TCRdb to the early 2020s). In terms of the full investigation: The collaborator samples originated in the United States, Italy and Spain and spanned the acute and convalescent phases of COVID-19. The prospective study material was composed of cDNA or gDNA derived from T cells, B-cell-depleted T cells, or PBMCs. Samples were obtained from the ongoing ImmuneRACE study (first 160 participants) and from some 1,200 subjects provided by 6 global collaborators. Where available, HLA class I and class II types were obtained from metadata supplied by the sample provider rather than from assay-based typing. Subjects who had been exposed to COVID-19, were actively infected with it, or had recovered from it provided the deeply sampled blood TCRbeta repertoires that made up the dataset. A de-identified subject ID, COVID-19 status, age in years and sex were almost always included in the sample metadata. The repertoires were made available in a free public database intended to serve as a resource for research on the immune response to SARS-CoV-2.

TCRbeta CDR3 regions were amplified from genomic DNA by means of the immunoSEQ Assay, a bias-controlled multiplex PCR. The original methods were these. Within the assay, amplification of reference gene primers was used to estimate how many nucleated cells each sample contained. To quantify the absolute abundance of each unique TCRbeta CDR3 rearrangement, sequence reads were collapsed and filtered. Productive Simpson clonality was computed per sample as the square root of Simpson's diversity index over productive rearrangements. What TCRdb holds here is the immuneACCESS table cut down to in-frame rearrangements. Part of the clones is not present; checked against another copy, under half of the missing clones reflect an unresolved V gene, and the others are unexplained. The DNA was the basis for D and trimming; V, J and clone size are from that table. The sample table shows some 250,000 clones, and around 83% are seen once. The biggest ten clones account for around 3.4% of the sample.

As concerns this clone: Its antigen remains unidentified. No per-base quality is available; no much larger clone lies one base away.

Each collaborating institution followed its own protocols to collect whole blood in K2EDTA tubes. For TCRbeta analysis, collaborators shipped samples in one of three forms: frozen whole blood, isolated PBMCs, or DNA extracted from either of those sample types. Broad study findings and their caveats: How much clinical and demographic metadata was included differed by source and by participant, and the metadata was provided uncurated.

As encoded in the germline V gene (reference sequence), CDR1 is GTSNPN while CDR2 is SVGIG. There are 14 amino acids in the CDR3, from cysteine to phenylalanine inclusive. CDR3 DNA only is kept here, 42 bases in frame from base 1. V lost 3 bases and J lost 7 bases, and the count of bases not matched to a germline gene is 5. What was sequenced was peripheral blood. The chain uses TRBV30 and TRBJ1-6, with 8 bases in between that match TRBD1. This clonotype originated in a woman aged 18-29 years with acute or convalescent COVID-19. The nucleotides read TGTGCCTGGAGGAGGACAGGGCAGAATTCACCCCTCCACTTT. This gives the protein CAWRRTGQNSPLHF.